This TCR beta chain comes out of a study of blood T cell repertoires in COVID-19. Per the germline V gene, CDR1 is LGHNA and CDR2 is YNFKEQ. V was cut by 0 bases and J by 5 bases, with 7 bases left in between. The CDR3 length is 13 residues. Only one count was recorded for this clone. The data were produced by immunoSEQ multiplex PCR, yet TCRdb's version contains in-frame clones alone and is incomplete. The sample includes around 200,000 clones, 85% to 90% of them seen just once. The chain recombines TRBV4-2 with TRBJ1-2; D not resolved. The specimen sequenced was PBMCs or T cells enriched from blood (not recorded which). The receptor comes from a woman aged 50 to 60 in a cohort exposed to, infected with or recovered from COVID-19 (not recorded which). The CDR3 DNA reads TGTGCCAGCAGCCAAGATCCGGGATATGGCTACACCTTC. It is translated as CASSQDPGYGYTF.